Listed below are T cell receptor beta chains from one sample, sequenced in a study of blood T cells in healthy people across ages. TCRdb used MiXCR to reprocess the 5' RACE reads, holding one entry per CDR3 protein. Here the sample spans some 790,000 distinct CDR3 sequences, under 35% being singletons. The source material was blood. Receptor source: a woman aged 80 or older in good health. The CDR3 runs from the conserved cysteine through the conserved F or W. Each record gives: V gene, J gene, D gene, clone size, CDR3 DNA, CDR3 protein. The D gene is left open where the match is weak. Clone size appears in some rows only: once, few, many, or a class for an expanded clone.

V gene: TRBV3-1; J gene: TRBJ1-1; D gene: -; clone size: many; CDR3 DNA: TGTGCCAGCAGTCGAACTAACACTGAAGCTTTCTTT; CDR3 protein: CASSRTNTEAFF
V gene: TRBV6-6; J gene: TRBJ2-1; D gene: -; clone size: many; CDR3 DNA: TGTGCCAGCACCCGTCAAATCTACAATGAGCAGTTCTTC; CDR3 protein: CASTRQIYNEQFF
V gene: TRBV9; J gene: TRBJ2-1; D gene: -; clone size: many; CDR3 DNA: TGTGCCAGCAGCGTAGGGGGCTATGAGCAGTTCTTC; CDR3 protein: CASSVGGYEQFF
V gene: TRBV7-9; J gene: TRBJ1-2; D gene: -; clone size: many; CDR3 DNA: TGTGCCAGCAGCTTATCAGGCAGGGGAGGTGGCTACACCTTC; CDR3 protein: CASSLSGRGGGYTF
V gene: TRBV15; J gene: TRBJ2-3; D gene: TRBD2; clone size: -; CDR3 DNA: TGTGCCACCAGCAGAGGTTGGGTGCGGGGGATCACAGATACGCAGTATTTT; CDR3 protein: CATSRGWVRGITDTQYF
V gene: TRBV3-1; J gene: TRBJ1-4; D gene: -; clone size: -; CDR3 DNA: TGTGCCAGCAGCCCTTTTTGGAGGAATGAAAAACTGTTTTTT; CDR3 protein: CASSPFWRNEKLFF
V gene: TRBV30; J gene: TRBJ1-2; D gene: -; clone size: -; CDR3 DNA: TGTGCCTGGAGTGAGGGCTATGGCTACACCTTC; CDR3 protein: CAWSEGYGYTF
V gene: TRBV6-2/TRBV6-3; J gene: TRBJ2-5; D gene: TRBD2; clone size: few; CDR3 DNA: TGTGCCAGCAGCGGGAGGGGTGCAGCTACCTACTTC; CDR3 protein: CASSGRGAATYF
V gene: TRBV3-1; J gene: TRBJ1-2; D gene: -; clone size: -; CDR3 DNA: TGTGCCAGCAGCCAAGACCCTTTTACACCTATTTCCCCAACAGATTCCTATGGCTACACCTTC; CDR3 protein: CASSQDPFTPISPTDSYGYTF
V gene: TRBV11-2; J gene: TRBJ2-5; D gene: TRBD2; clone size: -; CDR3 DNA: TGTGCCAGCAGTCGGACTAGCGACTGGGGGACCCAGTACTTC; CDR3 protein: CASSRTSDWGTQYF
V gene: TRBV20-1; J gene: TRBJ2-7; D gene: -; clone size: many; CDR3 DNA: TGCAGTGCTAGAGACCCACCGAGAGACGAGCAGTACTTC; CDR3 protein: CSARDPPRDEQYF
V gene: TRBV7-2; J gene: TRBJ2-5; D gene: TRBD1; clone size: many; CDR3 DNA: TGTGCCAGCAGCCCTCGGGACAGGGAAGAGACCCAGTACTTC; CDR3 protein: CASSPRDREETQYF
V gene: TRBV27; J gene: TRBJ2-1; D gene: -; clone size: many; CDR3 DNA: TGTGCCAGCAGCCAAGATAGGGGGGGGAGACCCAATGAGCAGTTCTTC; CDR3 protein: CASSQDRGGRPNEQFF
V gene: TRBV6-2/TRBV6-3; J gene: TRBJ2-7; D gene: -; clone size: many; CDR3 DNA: TGTGCCAGCACCCAACGGGGGCCGTCCCACTACGAGCAGTACTTC; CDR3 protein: CASTQRGPSHYEQYF